These 20 T cell receptor beta chains came from one sample sequenced in a study of CD8+ T cells in alopecia areata. cDNA reverse transcribed from extracted RNA served as the sequencing template. This table comes from immunoSEQ multiplex PCR, and its TCRdb copy is limited to in-frame clones, with some not included. The repertoire holds around 10,000 clones, roughly 56% seen once, with 7.5% to 10% in the top ten. Lesional scalp punch biopsies and peripheral blood were collected from alopecia areata patients. The specimen comprised skin, sampled at week 0. These receptors all come from a human donor with alopecia areata.

There are a few counts of this clone. The chain employs TRBV7-3 and TRBJ2-1; D gene unclear. V gave up 4 bases and J gave up 9 bases, with 10 bases separating them. The germline gives CDR1 SGHTA, CDR2 FQGTGA. CDR3 length: 12 residues. The CDR3 loop reads CASSSDASEQFF. For the CDR3, the DNA is TGTGCCAGCAGCTCGGACGCGTCTGAGCAGTTCTTC.

The chain has TRBV4-1 and TRBJ2-6; D may be TRBD1 or TRBD2 (5 bases each). This CDR3 is built from 16 residues. Germline V gene lookup returns CDR1 MGHRA and CDR2 YSYEKL. Trimming removed 0 bases at V and 5 bases at J, with 11 bases between. The CDR3 protein is CASSQDWGSRANVLTF. Written as DNA, the CDR3 is TGCGCCAGCAGCCAAGACTGGGGGTCCAGGGCCAACGTCCTGACTTTC.

Concerning this clone: A junction end diverges from the germline sequence, so it may reflect a read error. In the same sample, other DNA sequences code for this CDR3. The rearrangement uses TRBV18 and TRBJ2-7; D might be TRBD1 (5 bases). In germline, CDR1 is KGHSH, CDR2 LQKENI. CDR3 length: 12 residues. Written as DNA, the CDR3 is TGTGCCAGCTCAGATGACAGCTACGAGCAGTACTTT. Translated: CASSDDSYEQYF.

This chain links TRBV6-6 with TRBJ1-2; D may be TRBD1 (6 bases). V was cut by 2 bases and J by 4 bases, with 8 bases left in between. Germline CDR1 and CDR2: MNHNY and SVGAGI (reference sequence). The CDR3 runs 13 residues. Written as DNA, the CDR3 is TGTGCCAGCAGTTACCGGGACATCTATGGCTACACCTTC. This translates into CASSYRDIYGYTF.

This clone showed up just a few times. V is TRBV5-4 and J is TRBJ2-1; D uncertain. This CDR3 region has 12 residues. CDR1 and CDR2 from the germline V gene are SGHNT and YYREEE (reference sequence). Trimming cost V 4 bases and J 6 bases, with 8 bases left between them. The CDR3 spells CASSQDLNEQFF. The CDR3 DNA follows: TGTGCCAGCAGCCAAGACCTCAATGAGCAGTTCTTC.

The chain couples TRBV13 to TRBJ2-7; TRBD2 agrees at 12 bases. Looked up from germline, CDR1 is PRHDT and CDR2 is FYEKMQ (reference sequence). V lost 2 bases and J lost 4; bases outside the gene matches: 3. The CDR3 sequence is 15 residues long. The CDR3 nucleotides are TGTGCCAGCAGCTTACTAGCGGGGGGGCCGTACGAGCAGTACTTC. The encoded protein is CASSLLAGGPYEQYF.

This clone occurred a few times. V gene TRBV30 combines with J gene TRBJ2-1; TRBD2 agrees at 14 bases. CDR1 is GTSNPN and CDR2 is SVGIG in the germline V gene (reference sequence). The CDR3 sequence is 18 residues long. V dropped 0 bases and J dropped 4; count of bases not matched to a gene: 8. CDR3: CAWSVPGLAGVWYNEQFF. The CDR3 coding sequence is TGTGCCTGGAGTGTACCGGGACTAGCGGGAGTGTGGTACAATGAGCAGTTCTTC.

The V gene is TRBV6-1, the J gene TRBJ2-1, with TRBD1 matching 7 bases. V was pared by 2 bases and J by 3 bases, with 7 bases of the junction left unmatched. This CDR3 is built from 16 residues. Germline assignment: CDR1 MNHNS and CDR2 SASEGT. CDR3: CASSERRTGLYNEQFF. CDR3 bases: TGTGCCAGCAGTGAAAGGAGGACAGGCCTCTACAATGAGCAGTTCTTC.

The rearrangement uses TRBV7-9 and TRBJ1-5; D not resolved. The CDR3 has 13 amino acids. V lost 3 bases, J lost 3 bases, and 6 bases lay in between. Germline loops: CDR1 SEHNR, CDR2 FQNEAQ (reference sequence). The CDR3 bases are TGTGCCAGCAGCTTTCAGAACAATCAGCCCCAGCATTTT. Amino acids: CASSFQNNQPQHF.

This clone was seen a handful of times. CDR3 nucleotide sequence: TGTGCCAGCAGTTCCAAAGGACAGGTTTTTGGAAAACTGTTTTTT. As protein: CASSSKGQVFGKLFF. V usage is TRBV6-5 and J usage is TRBJ1-4; 7 bases are a match to TRBD1. The CDR3 contains 15 residues. Trimming took 4 bases from V and 10 from J; bases not matched to a gene: 12. Germline V gene lookup returns CDR1 MNHEY and CDR2 SVGAGI.

This clone is a singleton in its sample. The V call is TRBV11-2, the J call TRBJ2-1, with TRBD2 matching 10 bases. The CDR3 totals 19 residues. Germline V gene sequence: CDR1 SGHAT, CDR2 FQNNGV. V was pared by 4 bases and J by 3 bases, with 15 bases of the junction left unmatched. The CDR3 DNA follows: TGTGCCAGCAGCTCCCGGACGGGACTAGCGCGGGGACGCTACAATGAGCAGTTCTTC. Translation: CASSSRTGLARGRYNEQFF.

The CDR3 DNA reads TGTGCCAGCAGCAAAATAGCGGGGCCCTCCTACGAGCAGTACTTC. This codes for CASSKIAGPSYEQYF. V gene TRBV7-2 combines with J gene TRBJ2-7; TRBD2 matches 8 bases. The J segment lost 0 bases and the V segment lost 5 bases, leaving 6 bases of the junction unmatched. This CDR3 is 15 amino acids long. Germline loops: CDR1 SGHTA, CDR2 FQGNSA.

The rearrangement joins TRBV2 to TRBJ1-1; D may be TRBD1 (6 bases). Germline V gives CDR1 SNHLY, CDR2 FYNNEI. This CDR3 is built from 15 residues. V shed 6 bases and J shed 2 bases, with 16 bases lying between them. The CDR3 DNA is TGTGCCAGCAGCGGACAGTTGTTGATCAACACTGAAGCTTTCTTT. Its translation: CASSGQLLINTEAFF.

This clone was seen only a few times. This sequence joins TRBV9 and TRBJ1-3; D is uncertain. This CDR3 comprises 13 residues. The V end was cut by 6 bases, the J end by 4 bases, with 11 bases between. In germline, CDR1 is SGDLS, CDR2 YYNGEE. The CDR3 DNA reads as TGTGCCAGCAAAGGACCCGAGGGAAACACCATATATTTT. Its translation: CASKGPEGNTIYF.

This chain connects TRBV7-8 to TRBJ2-3; no firm D call. The CDR3 length is 17 residues. Deletions cut 5 bases from V and 5 bases from J, with 23 bases between. Germline values: CDR1 SGHVS, CDR2 FQNEAQ. Here the CDR3 reads CASSRGLSRDFGDTQYF. In nucleotides, the CDR3 is TGTGCCAGCAGCCGTGGGTTGAGTCGAGACTTTGGAGATACGCAGTATTTT.

The V call is TRBV4-1, the J call TRBJ2-2; possible D gene TRBD2, 6 bases. The CDR3 totals 17 residues. Germline V lookup: CDR1 MGHRA, CDR2 YSYEKL. V shed 1 base and J shed 0 bases, with 12 bases lying between them. For the CDR3, the DNA is TGCGCCAGCAGCCAAGTCTGGGGGGACGCGAACACCGGGGAGCTGTTTTTT. Its translation: CASSQVWGDANTGELFF.

This chain links TRBV6-1 with TRBJ2-2, with 12 bases aligning to TRBD1. Trimming removed 5 bases from V and 5 bases from J; junction bases left unmatched: 3. CDR1 is MNHNS and CDR2 is SASEGT in the germline V gene. The CDR3 is made up of 15 amino acids. DNA for the CDR3: TGTGCCAGCAGTCGGGACAGGGGGCCAACCGGGGAGCTGTTTTTT. Translation gives CASSRDRGPTGELFF.

This chain uses TRBV6-1 with TRBJ2-7, with D maybe TRBD2 (7 bases). There are 15 residues in the CDR3. Trimming left V 5 bases short and J 4 bases short, with 18 bases between. Germline V CDR1 and CDR2: MNHNS, SASEGT. CDR3 region: CASSTQGGGGYEQYF. The CDR3 DNA reads TGTGCCAGCAGTACCCAAGGGGGGGGCGGATACGAGCAGTACTTC.

The rearrangement joins TRBV9 to TRBJ2-3; 9 nucleotides agree with TRBD2. The germline V gene has CDR1 SGDLS and CDR2 YYNGEE. This CDR3 comprises 16 residues. V gave up 0 bases and J gave up 1 base; unmatched junction bases: 3. In nucleotides, the CDR3 is TGTGCCAGCAGCGTAGATAGCGGGAGTGGCACAGATACGCAGTATTTT. Amino acid sequence: CASSVDSGSGTDTQYF. The whole variable domain, remainder taken from reference TRBV9 and TRBJ2-3, is DSGVTQTPKHLITATGQRVTLRCSPRSGDLSVYWYQQSLDQGLQFLIQYYNGEERAKGNILERFSAQQFPDLHSELNLSSLELGDSALYFCASSVDSGSGTDTQYFGPGTRLTVL.

This chain connects TRBV4-1 to TRBJ2-3, with 9 bases aligning to TRBD2. The junction had 4 bases not matched to a gene; V was cut back by 0 bases and J by 3 bases. The CDR3 totals 16 residues. Germline V gene sequence: CDR1 MGHRA, CDR2 YSYEKL. The CDR3 loop is CASSQDPSGGTDTQYF. CDR3 bases: TGCGCCAGCAGCCAAGATCCCAGCGGGGGGACAGATACGCAGTATTTT.